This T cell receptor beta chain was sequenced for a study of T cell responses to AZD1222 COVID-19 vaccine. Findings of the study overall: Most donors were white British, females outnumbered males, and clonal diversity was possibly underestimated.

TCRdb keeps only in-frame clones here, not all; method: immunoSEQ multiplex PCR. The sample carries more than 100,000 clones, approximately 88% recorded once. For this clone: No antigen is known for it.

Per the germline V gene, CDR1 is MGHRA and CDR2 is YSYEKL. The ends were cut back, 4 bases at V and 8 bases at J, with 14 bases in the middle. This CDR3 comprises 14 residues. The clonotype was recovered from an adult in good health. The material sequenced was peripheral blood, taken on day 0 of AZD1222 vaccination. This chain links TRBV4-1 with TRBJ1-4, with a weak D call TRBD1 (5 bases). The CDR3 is CASSRSQGDEKLFF. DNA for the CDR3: TGCGCCAGCAGCCGTTCCCAGGGCGACGAAAAACTGTTTTTT.